The 4 T cell receptor beta chains reported below all come from one sample, sequenced in a study of blood T cell repertoires in COVID-19. TCRdb's table, derived via immunoSEQ multiplex PCR, lists solely in-frame clones and lacks some. Among 150,000 to 180,000 clones listed, over 75% were seen once. The sample consisted of peripheral blood. Receptors originate from a man aged 60 to 75 with COVID-19, enrolled during active disease.

The rearrangement joins TRBV18 to TRBJ2-5; a weak D match, TRBD2 (5 bases). Germline values: CDR1 KGHSH, CDR2 LQKENI. Trimming shortened V by 2 bases and J by 0 bases, and 13 bases separated the two germline ends. There are 16 residues in the CDR3. Here the CDR3 DNA reads TGTGCCAGCTCACCAGGGCGGGTTGGGTACCAAGAGACCCAGTACTTC. This translates into CASSPGRVGYQETQYF.

The genes are TRBV29-1 and TRBJ2-3, with D tentatively TRBD1 (5 bases). The germline V gene has CDR1 SQVTM and CDR2 ANQGSEA. This CDR3 has 13 amino acids. Trimming took 6 bases from V and 6 from J, leaving 16 bases between them. The CDR3: CSVGFQGRDTQYF. The CDR3 DNA is TGCAGCGTCGGTTTCCAGGGTCGGGATACGCAGTATTTT.

As for this clone: The sample has other DNA sequences that encode this CDR3 too. This chain uses TRBV5-6 with TRBJ2-1, with 7 bases that match TRBD1. Germline CDR1 is SGHDT and CDR2 is YYEEEE. There are 13 residues in the CDR3. J was trimmed by 6 bases and V by 0 bases; bases with no gene match: 0. This chain's CDR3 is CASSLDRGNEQFF. In DNA form, the CDR3 reads TGTGCCAGCAGCTTGGACAGGGGCAATGAGCAGTTCTTC.

The chain recombines TRBV7-9 with TRBJ2-7; the match to TRBD1 covers 8 bases. Looked up from germline, CDR1 is SEHNR and CDR2 is FQNEAQ (reference sequence). The CDR3 is 14 amino acids. Trimming cost V 4 bases and J 2 bases; bases outside gene matches: 4. The CDR3 DNA is TGTGCCAGCAGCTCGGACAGGGCCCCCTACGAGCAGTACTTC. Protein product: CASSSDRAPYEQYF.